This T cell receptor (beta chain) emerged from a study of monozygotic twins with inflammatory bowel disease. The CDR3 covers 11 residues. TCR libraries each used around 3,500 ng of total RNA. TCRdb reprocessed the 5' RACE reads, keeping one entry per CDR3 protein, no DNA. Its clone listing holds around 100,000 distinct CDR3 sequences. The origin of this receptor is a human donor with ulcerative colitis or Crohn's disease, or a healthy co-twin of an affected twin (not recorded which). The rearrangement links TRBV12-3 or TRBV12-4 to TRBJ2-5. The sample taken for sequencing was blood. The CDR3: CASSLRETQYF.